Detailed here is one T cell receptor beta chain. In germline, CDR1 is SQVTM, CDR2 ANQGSEA. This CDR3 comprises 13 residues. V was trimmed by 5 bases and J by 0 bases, leaving 9 bases between them. The sample comes from a study of blood T cell repertoires in COVID-19. Assay used: immunoSEQ multiplex PCR; TCRdb lists only in-frame clones, some missing. The repertoire holds about 400,000 clones, with 70% to 90% as singletons. The sample consisted of PBMCs or T cells enriched from blood (not recorded which). The genes are TRBV29-1 and TRBJ2-3, with D possibly TRBD2 on 6 matching bases. The receptor was isolated from a woman aged 18-30 years with acute COVID-19. CDR3 protein: CSVQSGSTDTQYF. The CDR3 DNA is TGCAGCGTTCAGAGCGGGAGCACAGATACGCAGTATTTT.